This is a list of T cell receptor beta chains from one sample in a study of shared clonotypes between healthy human individuals. Clones were sequenced by immunoSEQ multiplex PCR, and TCRdb holds only the in-frame ones, with some missing. Here the sample spans roughly 2 million clones, just under 95% being singletons. The sample consisted of naive CD8+ T cells sorted from blood. The receptors derive from a young man in good health. CDR3s include the opening cysteine and the closing phenylalanine or tryptophan. The order of the fields is clone size, V gene, D gene, J gene, CDR3 protein, CDR3 DNA. D genes are given only for firm matches. The listing skips clone size in some rows; elsewhere it reads once, few, many or a size class.

clone size: once
V gene: TRBV27
D gene: .
J gene: TRBJ2-2
CDR3 protein: CASSSATTNTGELFF
CDR3 DNA: TGTGCCAGCAGTTCGGCCACAACCAACACCGGGGAGCTGTTTTTT

clone size: .
V gene: TRBV28
D gene: .
J gene: TRBJ2-2
CDR3 protein: CASSYGLITPTGELFF
CDR3 DNA: TGTGCCAGCAGTTACGGACTCATTACGCCCACCGGGGAGCTGTTTTTT

clone size: .
V gene: TRBV5-4
D gene: TRBD2
J gene: TRBJ2-7
CDR3 protein: CASSYNGLVSYEQYF
CDR3 DNA: TGTGCCAGCAGCTATAACGGACTAGTCTCCTACGAGCAGTACTTC

clone size: .
V gene: TRBV7-2
D gene: .
J gene: TRBJ2-7
CDR3 protein: CASSSGVAGYEQYF
CDR3 DNA: TGTGCCAGCAGCTCCGGAGTGGCTGGCTACGAGCAGTACTTC

clone size: .
V gene: TRBV6-6
D gene: TRBD2
J gene: TRBJ2-1
CDR3 protein: CASSQIAGGWNEQFF
CDR3 DNA: TGTGCCAGCAGTCAAATAGCGGGAGGTTGGAATGAGCAGTTCTTC

clone size: .
V gene: TRBV4-3
D gene: TRBD1
J gene: TRBJ1-5
CDR3 protein: CASSQDRQGFGNQPQHF
CDR3 DNA: TGCGCCAGCAGCCAAGACCGACAGGGGTTCGGCAATCAGCCCCAGCATTTT

clone size: .
V gene: TRBV28
D gene: TRBD1
J gene: TRBJ1-2
CDR3 protein: CASSSLQGAGYTF
CDR3 DNA: TGTGCCAGCAGTTCTCTACAGGGGGCCGGCTACACCTTC

clone size: .
V gene: TRBV5-6
D gene: .
J gene: TRBJ2-7
CDR3 protein: CASSLHANGEQYF
CDR3 DNA: TGTGCCAGCAGCTTGCACGCCAATGGCGAGCAGTACTTC

clone size: .
V gene: TRBV25-1
D gene: TRBD1
J gene: TRBJ1-1
CDR3 protein: CASSGGTGGRRPEAFF
CDR3 DNA: TGTGCCAGCAGTGGCGGGACAGGGGGTAGACGGCCTGAAGCTTTCTTT

clone size: .
V gene: TRBV9
D gene: .
J gene: TRBJ2-5
CDR3 protein: CASSVGGAETQYF
CDR3 DNA: TGTGCCAGCAGCGTAGGGGGGGCGGAGACCCAGTACTTC

clone size: .
V gene: TRBV27
D gene: TRBD1
J gene: TRBJ1-1
CDR3 protein: CASSFSVIGQGVAEAFF
CDR3 DNA: TGTGCCAGCAGTTTTTCGGTCATCGGACAGGGCGTGGCTGAAGCTTTCTTT

clone size: .
V gene: TRBV10-2
D gene: .
J gene: TRBJ1-2
CDR3 protein: CASCAQGNIYGYTF
CDR3 DNA: TGCGCCAGCTGCGCACAGGGAAACATCTATGGCTACACCTTC

clone size: once
V gene: TRBV19
D gene: .
J gene: TRBJ2-7
CDR3 protein: CASSPWGNSYEQYF
CDR3 DNA: TGTGCCAGTAGTCCTTGGGGGAACTCCTACGAGCAGTACTTC

clone size: .
V gene: TRBV6-1
D gene: TRBD1
J gene: TRBJ2-7
CDR3 protein: CASSELDRGYGEQYF
CDR3 DNA: TGTGCCAGCAGTGAATTGGACAGGGGGTATGGCGAGCAGTACTTC

clone size: .
V gene: TRBV28
D gene: TRBD1
J gene: TRBJ1-1
CDR3 protein: CASSPGQGNTEAFF
CDR3 DNA: TGTGCCAGCAGTCCGGGACAGGGAAACACTGAAGCTTTCTTT

clone size: .
V gene: TRBV4-2
D gene: .
J gene: TRBJ2-1
CDR3 protein: CASSQVMDYNEQFF
CDR3 DNA: TGTGCCAGCAGCCAAGTTATGGATTACAATGAGCAGTTCTTC

clone size: .
V gene: TRBV4-1
D gene: TRBD2
J gene: TRBJ2-7
CDR3 protein: CASSLSAGGASYEQYF
CDR3 DNA: TGCGCCAGCAGCCTATCGGCGGGGGGTGCCTCCTACGAGCAGTACTTC

clone size: .
V gene: TRBV29-1
D gene: .
J gene: TRBJ1-3
CDR3 protein: CSALDPSGNTIYF
CDR3 DNA: TGCAGCGCACTGGACCCCTCTGGAAACACCATATATTTT

clone size: .
V gene: TRBV28
D gene: TRBD1
J gene: TRBJ2-5
CDR3 protein: CASKNRTGVNWETQYF
CDR3 DNA: TGTGCCAGCAAGAACAGGACAGGGGTTAATTGGGAGACCCAGTACTTC

clone size: .
V gene: TRBV19
D gene: .
J gene: TRBJ1-1
CDR3 protein: CASSTLGGDGNTEAFF
CDR3 DNA: TGTGCCAGTAGTACTCTCGGGGGGGACGGGAACACTGAAGCTTTCTTT

clone size: .
V gene: TRBV5-1
D gene: TRBD2
J gene: TRBJ2-7
CDR3 protein: CASSLPPAGGWSEQYF
CDR3 DNA: TGCGCCAGCAGCTTGCCTCCAGCGGGGGGGTGGAGCGAGCAGTACTTC

clone size: .
V gene: TRBV10-3
D gene: .
J gene: TRBJ1-2
CDR3 protein: CAISTGQLNYGYTF
CDR3 DNA: TGTGCCATCAGTACCGGACAGTTAAACTATGGCTACACCTTC

clone size: .
V gene: TRBV15
D gene: TRBD1
J gene: TRBJ1-1
CDR3 protein: CATSSGTGDTEAFF
CDR3 DNA: TGTGCCACCAGCAGCGGGACAGGGGATACTGAAGCTTTCTTT

clone size: .
V gene: TRBV5-6
D gene: TRBD1
J gene: TRBJ1-2
CDR3 protein: CASSFGTGMNGYTF
CDR3 DNA: TGTGCCAGCAGCTTCGGGACAGGGATGAATGGTTACACCTTC

clone size: .
V gene: TRBV28
D gene: .
J gene: TRBJ2-2
CDR3 protein: CASSLYMNTGELFF
CDR3 DNA: TGTGCCAGCAGTTTATACATGAACACCGGGGAGCTGTTTTTT

clone size: .
V gene: TRBV27
D gene: .
J gene: TRBJ2-3
CDR3 protein: CASGIGRTDTQYF
CDR3 DNA: TGTGCCAGCGGGATTGGCCGCACAGATACGCAGTATTTT

clone size: .
V gene: TRBV19
D gene: .
J gene: TRBJ1-2
CDR3 protein: CASSTWLEGYTF
CDR3 DNA: TGTGCCAGTAGTACCTGGTTGGAGGGCTACACCTTC

clone size: .
V gene: TRBV28
D gene: .
J gene: TRBJ1-6
CDR3 protein: CASTGAESNSPLHF
CDR3 DNA: TGTGCCAGCACGGGGGCCGAGAGTAATTCACCCCTCCACTTT

clone size: .
V gene: TRBV30
D gene: .
J gene: TRBJ2-5
CDR3 protein: CAWRGPSVNQETQYF
CDR3 DNA: TGTGCCTGGAGGGGGCCCAGCGTAAACCAAGAGACCCAGTACTTC

clone size: .
V gene: TRBV19
D gene: .
J gene: TRBJ1-6
CDR3 protein: CASIEAPGSPLHF
CDR3 DNA: TGTGCCAGTATCGAGGCCCCGGGTTCACCCCTCCACTTT

clone size: .
V gene: TRBV9
D gene: .
J gene: TRBJ1-2
CDR3 protein: CASSVYSSGGGGYTF
CDR3 DNA: TGTGCCAGCAGCGTATATAGTTCGGGAGGAGGTGGCTACACCTTC

clone size: .
V gene: TRBV5-4
D gene: TRBD1
J gene: TRBJ2-3
CDR3 protein: CASSPGQGKSTDTQYF
CDR3 DNA: TGTGCCAGCAGCCCCGGACAGGGAAAAAGCACAGATACGCAGTATTTT

clone size: .
V gene: TRBV5-1
D gene: .
J gene: TRBJ1-1
CDR3 protein: CASSLADGGIEAFF
CDR3 DNA: TGCGCCAGCAGCTTGGCCGATGGGGGAATTGAAGCTTTCTTT

clone size: .
V gene: TRBV27
D gene: .
J gene: TRBJ1-4
CDR3 protein: CASSFLSGPHLNEKLFF
CDR3 DNA: TGTGCCAGCAGTTTTCTCTCAGGCCCGCACCTTAATGAAAAACTGTTTTTT

clone size: .
V gene: TRBV5-6
D gene: TRBD2
J gene: TRBJ2-2
CDR3 protein: CASSAGLAGAVDTGELFF
CDR3 DNA: TGTGCCAGCAGCGCAGGACTAGCGGGAGCGGTCGACACCGGGGAGCTGTTTTTT

clone size: .
V gene: TRBV28
D gene: TRBD1
J gene: TRBJ2-7
CDR3 protein: CASSPDREYFYEQYF
CDR3 DNA: TGTGCCAGCAGCCCAGACAGGGAATATTTCTACGAGCAGTACTTC

clone size: .
V gene: TRBV9
D gene: TRBD2
J gene: TRBJ2-3
CDR3 protein: CASSTSGRTDTQYF
CDR3 DNA: TGTGCCAGCAGCACTAGCGGGAGAACAGATACGCAGTATTTT

clone size: .
V gene: TRBV7-8
D gene: .
J gene: TRBJ2-1
CDR3 protein: CASSLVQGSYNEQFF
CDR3 DNA: TGTGCCAGCAGCTTAGTTCAGGGCTCCTACAATGAGCAGTTCTTC

clone size: .
V gene: TRBV2
D gene: TRBD1
J gene: TRBJ1-1
CDR3 protein: CASSPGQGMNTEAFF
CDR3 DNA: TGTGCCAGCAGCCCGGGACAGGGGATGAACACTGAAGCTTTCTTT

clone size: .
V gene: TRBV27
D gene: TRBD1
J gene: TRBJ1-1
CDR3 protein: CASSLLEGAHAFF
CDR3 DNA: TGTGCCAGCAGTTTATTAGAGGGGGCGCATGCTTTCTTT

clone size: .
V gene: TRBV28
D gene: .
J gene: TRBJ2-5
CDR3 protein: CASSFPIGRWEETQYF
CDR3 DNA: TGTGCCAGCAGTTTCCCGATAGGTCGTTGGGAAGAGACCCAGTACTTC

clone size: .
V gene: TRBV4-3
D gene: TRBD2
J gene: TRBJ2-3
CDR3 protein: CASSQAGGPKGTDTQYF
CDR3 DNA: TGCGCCAGCAGCCAAGCGGGAGGCCCTAAAGGGACAGATACGCAGTATTTT

clone size: .
V gene: TRBV7-9
D gene: .
J gene: TRBJ2-3
CDR3 protein: CASSLYHTDTQYF
CDR3 DNA: TGTGCCAGCAGCTTATACCACACAGATACGCAGTATTTT

clone size: .
V gene: TRBV9
D gene: TRBD2
J gene: TRBJ2-7
CDR3 protein: CASSVGGGPSEQYF
CDR3 DNA: TGTGCCAGCAGCGTAGGGGGAGGGCCGTCTGAGCAGTACTTC

clone size: .
V gene: TRBV5-1
D gene: .
J gene: TRBJ1-2
CDR3 protein: CASSGYLGDDYGYTF
CDR3 DNA: TGCGCCAGCAGCGGGTATTTGGGAGACGACTATGGCTACACCTTC

clone size: once
V gene: TRBV6-1
D gene: .
J gene: TRBJ2-7
CDR3 protein: CASSEYGRGYEQYF
CDR3 DNA: TGTGCCAGCAGTGAATACGGCAGGGGCTACGAGCAGTACTTC

clone size: .
V gene: TRBV5-1
D gene: TRBD1
J gene: TRBJ2-2
CDR3 protein: CASGTGDGGGELFF
CDR3 DNA: TGCGCCAGCGGGACAGGGGACGGCGGCGGGGAGCTGTTTTTT

clone size: .
V gene: TRBV5-4
D gene: TRBD1
J gene: TRBJ2-1
CDR3 protein: CASSRRDSSYNEQFF
CDR3 DNA: TGTGCCAGCTCCCGTCGGGACAGCTCCTACAATGAGCAGTTCTTC

clone size: .
V gene: TRBV28
D gene: .
J gene: TRBJ2-7
CDR3 protein: CASSLQGLSPYEQYF
CDR3 DNA: TGTGCCAGCAGTTTACAGGGGTTGTCCCCTTACGAGCAGTACTTC

clone size: .
V gene: TRBV7-3
D gene: TRBD2
J gene: TRBJ2-2
CDR3 protein: CASSSSGRNTGELFF
CDR3 DNA: TGTGCCAGCAGCTCTAGCGGGCGAAACACCGGGGAGCTGTTTTTT

clone size: .
V gene: TRBV28
D gene: TRBD1
J gene: TRBJ1-4
CDR3 protein: CASRGGGPNQKLFF
CDR3 DNA: TGTGCCAGCAGGGGAGGGGGCCCGAATCAAAAACTGTTTTTT

clone size: .
V gene: TRBV2
D gene: .
J gene: TRBJ2-7
CDR3 protein: CASKGGDEQYF
CDR3 DNA: TGTGCCAGCAAAGGCGGGGACGAGCAGTACTTC

clone size: .
V gene: TRBV6-1
D gene: TRBD1
J gene: TRBJ2-7
CDR3 protein: CASSEDRYTYEQYF
CDR3 DNA: TGTGCCAGCAGTGAGGACAGGTACACCTACGAGCAGTACTTC

clone size: .
V gene: TRBV9
D gene: .
J gene: TRBJ2-3
CDR3 protein: CASSPLGGGNADTQYF
CDR3 DNA: TGTGCCAGCAGCCCCCTGGGGGGCGGAAACGCAGATACGCAGTATTTT

clone size: .
V gene: TRBV4-3
D gene: TRBD1
J gene: TRBJ2-7
CDR3 protein: CASSLSQTGTYEQYF
CDR3 DNA: TGCGCCAGCAGCCTTTCCCAGACAGGGACCTACGAGCAGTACTTC

clone size: .
V gene: TRBV27
D gene: TRBD1
J gene: TRBJ1-5
CDR3 protein: CASSFEGASQPQHF
CDR3 DNA: TGTGCCAGCAGTTTCGAGGGGGCGTCTCAGCCCCAGCATTTT

clone size: .
V gene: TRBV9
D gene: TRBD1
J gene: TRBJ2-6
CDR3 protein: CASSPTGGRSGANVLTF
CDR3 DNA: TGTGCCAGCAGCCCTACAGGGGGCAGGTCTGGGGCCAACGTCCTGACTTTC

clone size: .
V gene: TRBV4-1
D gene: .
J gene: TRBJ1-3
CDR3 protein: CASSQDWGAEGNTIYF
CDR3 DNA: TGCGCCAGCAGCCAAGATTGGGGGGCGGAGGGAAACACCATATATTTT

clone size: .
V gene: TRBV5-1
D gene: .
J gene: TRBJ2-5
CDR3 protein: CASSLGSGLQETQYF
CDR3 DNA: TGCGCCAGCAGCTTGGGTTCAGGGCTACAAGAGACCCAGTACTTC